The following is a T cell receptor (beta chain) sequence with its context. The target antigen is unknown. The source of the sample is a study of early T cells in non-severe SARS-CoV-2 infection. Whole-study context: Sequencing input comprised bulk RNA from unsorted whole blood; chain pairing was not available.

MiXCR was run by TCRdb on the 5' RACE reads, yielding one entry per CDR3 protein. The sample yields 100,000 or so distinct CDR3 sequences, around 16% seen once. The CDR3 contains 15 residues. Trimming at V came to 7 bases and at J to 10 bases, leaving 13 bases not matched to a gene. Study-wide results and limits: In VDJdb matching, anti-spike CD8 responses were favored while private and CD4 specificities went missing.

The sequence was obtained from an adult who was a healthcare worker with PCR-confirmed SARS-CoV-2 infection or an uninfected control (not recorded which). The chain links TRBV12-3 or TRBV12-4 to TRBJ2-1, with 10 bases fitting TRBD1. Sample: whole blood, taken at baseline. CDR3 sequence reads: CASNPRGQGNWEQFF. CDR3 nucleotides: TGTGCCAGCAACCCAAGGGGACAGGGGAATTGGGAGCAGTTCTTC.